The present entry profiles one TCR beta chain with its context. These data are taken from a study of shared clonotypes between healthy human individuals. Looking at the study overall: The donors, a couple of women and a few men, were aged 18 to 49.

CD45RO-negative, CCR7-positively selected cells formed the naive CD8 fraction, excluding terminally differentiated effector memory CD45RA+ cells. All participating donors were Caucasian adults from Nashville, Tennessee. Produced via immunoSEQ multiplex PCR; TCRdb's table is partial and in-frame only. This sample carries millions of clones, roughly 95% of them seen once, and the ten largest clones take about 1.1%. This TCR was recovered from a man between 18 and 35 years old in good health. Sequencing was performed on naive CD8+ T cells sorted from blood.

The CDR3, as DNA: TGCAGCGTTGAAGACGGACGGAATGAGCAGTTCTTC. Translation: CSVEDGRNEQFF. The chain joins TRBV29-1 to TRBJ2-1; D is undetermined. CDR3 length equals 12 residues. CDR1 is SQVTM and CDR2 is ANQGSEA in the germline V gene. V gave up 0 bases and J gave up 7 bases, with 7 bases separating them.